These 20 T cell receptor beta chains were all obtained from the same sample, sequenced in a study of cytomegalovirus exposure and HLA in healthy donors. The PCR used 60 Vbeta and 13 Jbeta primers. The data were produced by immunoSEQ multiplex PCR, yet TCRdb's version contains in-frame clones alone and is incomplete. The table has around 150,000 clones, roughly 85% seen once. Material for sequencing was PBMCs. These receptors were taken from a woman between 50 and 59 years old in good health and CMV-seronegative.

CDR3 DNA: TGCGCCAGCAGCCAAGGATCCCGGGACAGACACAATGAGCAGTTCTTC. It codes for CASSQGSRDRHNEQFF. The rearrangement joins TRBV4-3 to TRBJ2-1, with 7 bases fitting TRBD1. The CDR3 loop spans 16 amino acids. The trim removed 1 base at V and 5 bases at J, leaving 8 bases unmatched. From germline, CDR1 is LGHNA and CDR2 YSLEER.

This clone has just a few counts. V gene TRBV11-3 combines with J gene TRBJ2-6; 11 positions agree with TRBD1. The germline V gene encodes CDR1 SGHNT and CDR2 YENEEA. The ends lost 5 bases at V and 2 bases at J; junction bases unmatched: 5. The CDR3 covers 17 residues. CDR3 protein: CASSQGQGATGANVLTF. In nucleotides, the CDR3 is TGTGCCAGCAGCCAAGGACAGGGGGCAACTGGGGCCAACGTCCTGACTTTC.

This clone was seen more than once but under ten times. The gene calls are TRBV11-3 and TRBJ1-1; D ambiguous. From germline, CDR1 is SGHNT and CDR2 YENEEA. V was clipped by 3 bases and J by 8 bases, with 10 bases between them. This CDR3 has 12 amino acids. CDR3 coding DNA: TGTGCCAGCAGCTTGGACTTAGGGGAAGCTTTCTTT. It encodes CASSLDLGEAFF.

The chain uses TRBV9 and TRBJ2-2; TRBD1 aligns across 9 bases. The CDR3 is made up of 16 amino acids. After removal of 4 bases from V and 6 bases from J, the junction contained 10 bases not matched to a gene. CDR1 SGDLS and CDR2 YYNGEE come from the germline V gene. The CDR3 is CASSPGTGKSSGELFF. CDR3 nucleotide sequence: TGTGCCAGCAGCCCCGGGACAGGGAAGTCCTCCGGGGAGCTGTTTTTT.

This clone has a handful of counts. The V gene is TRBV4-3, the J gene TRBJ2-1; TRBD2 matches at 9 bases. The CDR3 runs 17 residues. Germline V CDR1 and CDR2: LGHNA, YSLEER. After removal of 1 base from V and 6 bases from J, the junction contained 10 bases not matched to a gene. The CDR3 sequence is CASSQALPGLAGNEQFF. In DNA form, the CDR3 reads TGCGCCAGCAGCCAAGCCTTACCGGGACTAGCTGGCAATGAGCAGTTCTTC.

This chain uses TRBV27 with TRBJ2-3; 7 positions agree with TRBD2. Germline CDR1 is MNHEY and CDR2 is SMNVEV (reference sequence). The CDR3 has 15 amino acids. Trimming removed 6 bases from V and 3 bases from J; junction bases left unmatched: 9. The CDR3 is CASSRSGDGTDTQYF. The CDR3 DNA reads TGTGCCAGCAGCAGGAGCGGGGATGGGACAGATACGCAGTATTTT.

The chain uses TRBV4-1 and TRBJ1-1; D perhaps matches TRBD1 (5 bases). Trimming stripped 0 bases from V and 5 bases from J, with 19 bases between. The CDR3 is 17 amino acids. Germline V gene data show CDR1 as MGHRA and CDR2 as YSYEKL. CDR3 in amino acids: CASSQDPAPGGVTEAFF. The CDR3 nucleotides read TGCGCCAGCAGCCAAGATCCCGCCCCGGGAGGGGTAACTGAAGCTTTCTTT.

The chain links TRBV7-9 to TRBJ1-5; the D is unclear. The CDR3 is 12 amino acids. Trimming left V 5 bases short and J 7 bases short, with 9 bases between. Germline loops: CDR1 SEHNR, CDR2 FQNEAQ (reference sequence). CDR3 region: CASSAGGQPQHF. In DNA, the CDR3 is TGTGCCAGCAGCGCCGGAGGGCAGCCCCAGCATTTT.

This clone was recorded once. The chain combines TRBV6-5 with TRBJ2-1, with 12 bases aligning to TRBD2. Losses at the gene ends were 5 bases for V and 15 bases for J; bases not matched to a gene: 8. The CDR3 runs 13 residues. Per germline, CDR1 MNHEY and CDR2 SVGAGI. The CDR3 bases are TGTGCCAGCAGTAGACTAGCGGGAGAAGGGCCGTTCTTC. Encoded protein: CASSRLAGEGPFF.

The sample holds one count of this clone. CDR3 DNA: TGTGCCAGCAGCCGGACTAGCGGGCTCTACGAGCAGTACTTC. Translated, it gives CASSRTSGLYEQYF. The chain joins TRBV7-2 to TRBJ2-7; TRBD2 agrees at 11 bases. The CDR3 is 14 amino acids. V lost 5 bases to trimming and J lost 3 bases; unmatched junction nucleotides: 3. CDR1 is SGHTA and CDR2 is FQGNSA in the germline V gene.

This clone was detected only once. V and J are TRBV7-9 and TRBJ2-2; no reliable D call. This CDR3 region has 14 residues. The V gene lost 5 bases and the J gene lost 0 bases, with 7 bases spanning the gap. The germline V gene has CDR1 SEHNR and CDR2 FQNEAQ (reference sequence). The CDR3 protein is CASSRGPNTGELFF. The CDR3 region has the DNA TGTGCCAGCAGCCGCGGCCCGAACACCGGGGAGCTGTTTTTT.

In regard to this clone: The sample has other DNA sequences that encode this CDR3 too. V and J are TRBV7-9 and TRBJ2-7, with 7 nucleotides matching TRBD1. The junction had 9 bases not matched to a gene; V was cut back by 6 bases and J by 7 bases. The CDR3 covers 13 residues. Germline V gene data show CDR1 as SEHNR and CDR2 as FQNEAQ (reference sequence). As DNA, the CDR3 is TGTGCCAGCAGTTTTGAAGCAGGGGGTGAGCAGTACTTC. It encodes CASSFEAGGEQYF.

This chain connects TRBV19 to TRBJ2-7; D may be TRBD2 (7 bases). CDR1 is LNHDA and CDR2 is SQIVND in the germline V gene (reference sequence). The V end lost 4 bases, the J end lost 4 bases, and 14 bases lay between the germline ends. This CDR3 is 14 amino acids long. DNA for the CDR3: TGTGCCAGTAGTAAGCCGGGGGGCCCGTACGAGCAGTACTTC. Protein sequence: CASSKPGGPYEQYF.

This chain connects TRBV19 to TRBJ1-4; a possible D gene is TRBD1 (5 bases). The CDR3 extends over 14 amino acids. Germline V CDR1 and CDR2: LNHDA, SQIVND (reference sequence). V lost 6 bases and J 8 bases, leaving 16 bases between the germline ends. As DNA, the CDR3 is TGTGCCAGTAGCTCCGGGACCCGGGGGGAAAAACTGTTTTTT. Its translation is CASSSGTRGEKLFF.

This rearrangement joins TRBV7-2 to TRBJ2-2; 10 positions match TRBD2. Germline CDR1 SGHTA, CDR2 FQGNSA. The V gene end was trimmed by 1 base and the J gene end by 5 bases; junction bases not matched to a gene: 4. This CDR3 contains 16 residues. The CDR3 bases are TGTGCCAGCAGCTTAGGGAGCGGGGGGGGAACCGGGGAGCTGTTTTTT. This gives the protein CASSLGSGGGTGELFF.

A single count supports this clone. The CDR3 region is CATNMGLAGGREQFF. In DNA form, the CDR3 reads TGTGCCACAAATATGGGACTAGCGGGGGGGCGGGAGCAGTTCTTC. The V gene is TRBV10-3, the J gene TRBJ2-1; TRBD2 agrees at 16 bases. The junction had 10 bases not matched to a gene; V was cut back by 10 bases and J by 10 bases. From germline, CDR1 is ENHRY and CDR2 SYGVKD. The CDR3 contains 15 residues.

The V call is TRBV4-1, the J call TRBJ1-4; 7 bases are a match to TRBD1. The CDR3 spans 13 residues. In germline, CDR1 is MGHRA, CDR2 YSYEKL. V lost 2 bases to trimming and J lost 12 bases; unmatched junction nucleotides: 6. CDR3 nucleotides: TGCGCCAGCAGCCAAATAGGGGGCGAGGAACTGTTTTTT. Encoded protein: CASSQIGGEELFF.

The chain links TRBV7-2 to TRBJ1-5, with TRBD1 identical over 8 bases. This CDR3 has 14 amino acids. CDR1 is SGHTA and CDR2 is FQGNSA in the germline V gene. The trim removed 6 bases at V and 3 bases at J, leaving 4 bases unmatched. CDR3 coding DNA: TGTGCCAGCAGTTTGGACAGGGACAATCAGCCCCAGCATTTT. The encoded protein is CASSLDRDNQPQHF.

This clone has a single count. The chain employs TRBV15 and TRBJ2-7, with 10 bases aligning to TRBD1. V shed 2 bases and J 6 bases; nucleotides not matched to a gene: 7. The germline V gene encodes CDR1 LNHNV and CDR2 YYDKDF (reference sequence). The CDR3 is made up of 15 amino acids. The CDR3 DNA sequence: TGTGCCACCAGCAGACGGACCGGGACAGGGGCCGAGCAGTACTTC. Its protein is CATSRRTGTGAEQYF.

J is TRBJ2-3 and V is TRBV28, with TRBD2 matching over 8 bases. Germline values: CDR1 MDHEN, CDR2 SYDVKM. The V gene end was trimmed by 1 base and the J gene end by 0 bases; junction bases not matched to a gene: 6. The CDR3 length is 17 residues. The CDR3 nucleotides are TGTGCCAGCAGTTTATACCGCGGGAGGACTAGCACAGATACGCAGTATTTT. This gives the protein CASSLYRGRTSTDTQYF.